This T cell receptor (beta chain) is from a study of vaccination and CD4 T cells after COVID-19. On this clonotype: Its antigen is as yet unknown. At one boundary the junction diverges from the germline segment, which might be a read error.

The CDR3 length is 14 residues. Germline CDR1 reads SEHNR; CDR2 reads FQNEAQ (reference sequence). Sequenced with the Oncomine TCR Beta short-read assay was DNA taken from cultured CD4+ T cells. TCRdb analysed the PCR reads with MiXCR anew, one entry per CDR3 protein. The table includes about 9,700 distinct CDR3 sequences, approximately 59% detected once. Treatment noted: 10-day PBMC culture with coronavirus spike peptide pools or control peptides (ViraFEST assay). This receptor was taken from a human donor who had recovered from COVID-19. The chain uses TRBV7-9 and TRBJ2-5; 7 positions agree with TRBD2. What was sequenced was CD4+ T cells from blood, cultured in vitro. The CDR3 loop is CASSLSSGQETQYF. The CDR3 nucleotides are TGCGCCAGCAGCTTGAGTAGCGGGCAAGAGACCCAGTACTTC.